A selection of T cell receptor beta chains follows, all from one sample in a study of OX40 agonist ivuxolimab in advanced cancers. Measured with immunoSEQ multiplex PCR; TCRdb has only the in-frame clones, and not every one. The sample consists of some 65,000 clones, approximately 89% of them appearing once. The source material was CD4+ or CD8+ T cells sorted from blood, sampled in a trial of the OX40 agonist ivuxolimab. These receptors were taken from an adult with an advanced solid tumor such as melanoma, head and neck, liver or kidney cancer. CDR3s include the opening cysteine and the closing phenylalanine or tryptophan. The order of the fields is V gene, D gene, clone size, J gene, CDR3 protein, CDR3 DNA. D genes are given only for firm matches. Expanded clones are given a class, and other clones once, few, many or no size at all.

v_gene: TRBV5-1; d_gene: NA; abundance: NA; j_gene: TRBJ2-2; CDR3aa: CASSFEGTGELFF; CDR3nt: TGCGCCAGCAGCTTCGAGGGCACCGGGGAGCTGTTTTTT
v_gene: TRBV10-3; d_gene: NA; abundance: NA; j_gene: TRBJ2-2; CDR3aa: CAGGDVANTGELFF; CDR3nt: TGTGCCGGAGGGGACGTTGCGAACACCGGGGAGCTGTTTTTT
v_gene: TRBV27; d_gene: NA; abundance: NA; j_gene: TRBJ1-1; CDR3aa: CASSFGRGSTEAFF; CDR3nt: TGTGCCAGCAGTTTCGGCAGGGGTAGCACTGAAGCTTTCTTT
v_gene: TRBV2; d_gene: NA; abundance: NA; j_gene: TRBJ2-7; CDR3aa: CASSLGHEQYF; CDR3nt: TGTGCCAGCAGTCTGGGACACGAGCAGTACTTC
v_gene: TRBV27; d_gene: NA; abundance: NA; j_gene: TRBJ2-1; CDR3aa: CASSLGLYSYNEQFF; CDR3nt: TGTGCCAGCAGTTTGGGACTCTACTCCTACAATGAGCAGTTCTTC
v_gene: TRBV4-2; d_gene: TRBD1; abundance: NA; j_gene: TRBJ2-7; CDR3aa: CASSHTGAAHYEQYF; CDR3nt: TGTGCCAGCAGCCATACAGGGGCCGCTCACTACGAGCAGTACTTC
v_gene: TRBV2; d_gene: NA; abundance: NA; j_gene: TRBJ2-3; CDR3aa: CASRSLETLTDTQYF; CDR3nt: TGTGCCAGCAGGTCACTAGAGACTCTCACAGATACGCAGTATTTT
v_gene: TRBV2; d_gene: NA; abundance: NA; j_gene: TRBJ2-1; CDR3aa: CASSEGGSPPYNEQFF; CDR3nt: TGTGCCAGCAGTGAAGGTGGTTCCCCGCCCTACAATGAGCAGTTCTTC
v_gene: TRBV27; d_gene: TRBD1; abundance: NA; j_gene: TRBJ1-2; CDR3aa: CASSFGTGDGYTF; CDR3nt: TGTGCCAGCAGTTTCGGGACAGGTGACGGCTACACCTTC
v_gene: TRBV7-9; d_gene: NA; abundance: NA; j_gene: TRBJ2-1; CDR3aa: CASSPSAGGNEQFF; CDR3nt: TGTGCCAGCAGCCCAAGTGCAGGGGGGAATGAGCAGTTCTTC
v_gene: TRBV30; d_gene: TRBD2; abundance: NA; j_gene: TRBJ2-3; CDR3aa: CALTGTSGADTQYF; CDR3nt: TGTGCCTTGACCGGGACTAGCGGGGCAGATACGCAGTATTTT
v_gene: TRBV7-9; d_gene: TRBD1; abundance: NA; j_gene: TRBJ2-7; CDR3aa: CASSLGDRGKYEQYF; CDR3nt: TGTGCCAGCAGCTTAGGGGACAGGGGGAAGTACGAGCAGTACTTC
v_gene: TRBV28; d_gene: NA; abundance: NA; j_gene: TRBJ2-7; CDR3aa: CASSSGTLSYEQYF; CDR3nt: TGTGCCAGCAGTTCCGGGACACTTTCCTACGAGCAGTACTTC
v_gene: TRBV5-4; d_gene: NA; abundance: NA; j_gene: TRBJ2-7; CDR3aa: CASSFRNAYEQYF; CDR3nt: TGTGCCAGCAGCTTTCGTAACGCGTACGAGCAGTACTTC
v_gene: TRBV7-6; d_gene: NA; abundance: NA; j_gene: TRBJ2-7; CDR3aa: CASSGGAGPYEQYF; CDR3nt: TGTGCCAGCAGCGGGGGGGCAGGGCCTTACGAGCAGTACTTC
v_gene: TRBV13; d_gene: NA; abundance: few; j_gene: TRBJ2-1; CDR3aa: CASSLGLDLFGGETEQFF; CDR3nt: TGTGCCAGCAGCTTAGGCCTTGATCTGTTTGGTGGGGAAACGGAGCAGTTCTTC
v_gene: TRBV19; d_gene: NA; abundance: once; j_gene: TRBJ1-5; CDR3aa: CASSLQGGGQPQHF; CDR3nt: TGTGCCAGTAGCCTACAGGGCGGCGGACAGCCCCAGCATTTT
v_gene: TRBV19; d_gene: NA; abundance: NA; j_gene: TRBJ1-1; CDR3aa: CASSIGRNTEAFF; CDR3nt: TGTGCCAGTAGTATAGGGAGAAACACTGAAGCTTTCTTT
v_gene: TRBV27; d_gene: TRBD1; abundance: once; j_gene: TRBJ2-7; CDR3aa: CASSMTGTGFYEQYF; CDR3nt: TGTGCCAGCAGCATGACCGGGACAGGGTTCTACGAGCAGTACTTC
v_gene: TRBV11-2; d_gene: TRBD2; abundance: once; j_gene: TRBJ2-1; CDR3aa: CASSPLAGGYNEQFF; CDR3nt: TGTGCCAGCAGCCCTCTAGCGGGCGGGTACAATGAGCAGTTCTTC
v_gene: TRBV19; d_gene: NA; abundance: NA; j_gene: TRBJ2-3; CDR3aa: CASSMAPATDTQYF; CDR3nt: TGTGCCAGTAGTATGGCTCCAGCCACAGATACGCAGTATTTT
v_gene: TRBV28; d_gene: TRBD2; abundance: once; j_gene: TRBJ2-3; CDR3aa: CASSILAGGVDTQYF; CDR3nt: TGTGCCAGCAGCATACTAGCGGGAGGGGTGGATACGCAGTATTTT
v_gene: TRBV5-6; d_gene: TRBD1; abundance: NA; j_gene: TRBJ2-7; CDR3aa: CASKGTGGYEQYF; CDR3nt: TGTGCCAGCAAGGGGACAGGGGGCTACGAGCAGTACTTC
v_gene: TRBV4-1; d_gene: TRBD2; abundance: NA; j_gene: TRBJ2-7; CDR3aa: CASSQEGLAGASYEQYF; CDR3nt: TGCGCCAGCAGCCAAGAGGGACTAGCGGGGGCATCCTACGAGCAGTACTTC
v_gene: TRBV10-3; d_gene: NA; abundance: NA; j_gene: TRBJ2-3; CDR3aa: CAISDRATTDTQYF; CDR3nt: TGTGCCATCAGTGACCGGGCCACCACAGATACGCAGTATTTT